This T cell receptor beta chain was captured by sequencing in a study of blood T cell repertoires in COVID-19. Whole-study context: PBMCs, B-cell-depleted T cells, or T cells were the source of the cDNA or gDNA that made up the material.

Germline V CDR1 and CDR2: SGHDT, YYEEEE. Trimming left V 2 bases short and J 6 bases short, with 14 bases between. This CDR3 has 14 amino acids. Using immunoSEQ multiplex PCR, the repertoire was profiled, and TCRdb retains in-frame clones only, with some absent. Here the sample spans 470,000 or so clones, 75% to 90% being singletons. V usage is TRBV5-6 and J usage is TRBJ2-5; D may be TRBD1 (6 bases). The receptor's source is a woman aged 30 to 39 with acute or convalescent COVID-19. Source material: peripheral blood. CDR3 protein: CASSFRGGEQTQYF. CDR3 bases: TGTGCCAGCAGCTTCAGGGGCGGTGAGCAGACCCAGTACTTC.